This T cell receptor beta chain was retrieved from a study of blood T cell repertoires in COVID-19. This CDR3 is 15 amino acids long. Germline V lookup: CDR1 LGHDT, CDR2 YNNKEL (reference sequence). V was pared by 4 bases and J by 6 bases, with 10 bases of the junction left unmatched. Per the original methods: The authors estimated nucleated cell counts from reference gene primer amplification. Clones were read by immunoSEQ multiplex PCR, and TCRdb kept only the in-frame ones, dropping some. That table gives V, J and clone size, and the DNA gave D and trimming. The sample records 250,000 to 300,000 clones, roughly nine tenths being singletons.

This TCR was recovered from a man aged 50 to 59 with acute or convalescent COVID-19. The sample taken for sequencing was peripheral blood. The chain recombines TRBV3-1 (or the pseudogene TRBV3-2) with TRBJ1-2, with 8 bases identical to TRBD1. The CDR3 bases are TGTGCCAGCAGCCCTCTAGACAGGGGCCCTGATGGCTACACCTTC. Its protein is CASSPLDRGPDGYTF.